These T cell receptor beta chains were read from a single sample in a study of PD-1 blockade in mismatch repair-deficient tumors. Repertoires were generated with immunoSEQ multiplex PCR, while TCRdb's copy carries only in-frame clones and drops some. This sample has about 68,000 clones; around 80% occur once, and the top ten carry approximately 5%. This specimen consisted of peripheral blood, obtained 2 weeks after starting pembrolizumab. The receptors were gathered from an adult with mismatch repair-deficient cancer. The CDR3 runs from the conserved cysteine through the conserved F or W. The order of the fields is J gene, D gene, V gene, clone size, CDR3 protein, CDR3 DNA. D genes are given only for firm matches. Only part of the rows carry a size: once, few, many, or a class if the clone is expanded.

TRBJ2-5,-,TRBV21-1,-,CASILAGGLPWETQYF,TGTGCCAGCATATTAGCGGGAGGGCTGCCATGGGAGACCCAGTACTTC
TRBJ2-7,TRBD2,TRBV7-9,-,CASSLVSSGGPKEQYF,TGTGCCAGCAGCTTAGTATCTAGCGGGGGCCCAAAGGAGCAGTACTTC
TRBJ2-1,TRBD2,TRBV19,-,CASRRGLATFYEQFF,TGTGCCAGTAGAAGGGGACTAGCGACCTTTTATGAGCAGTTCTTC
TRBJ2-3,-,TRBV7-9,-,CASSLVGSSKDTQYF,TGTGCCAGCAGCTTAGTAGGATCGTCGAAAGATACGCAGTATTTT
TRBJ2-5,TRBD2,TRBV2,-,CASRSSGGQTQYF,TGTGCCAGCAGATCTAGCGGGGGACAGACCCAGTACTTC
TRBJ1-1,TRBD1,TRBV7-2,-,CASSSRQGANTEAFF,TGTGCCAGCAGCTCGAGACAGGGGGCGAACACTGAAGCTTTCTTT
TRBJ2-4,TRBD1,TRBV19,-,CASSGPGQGATAKNIQYF,TGTGCCAGTTCGGGACCGGGACAGGGGGCTACTGCCAAAAACATTCAGTACTTC
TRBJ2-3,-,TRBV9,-,CASSDRPSTDTQYF,TGTGCCAGCAGCGACAGACCTAGCACAGATACGCAGTATTTT
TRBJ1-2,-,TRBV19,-,CASRDTILANYGYTF,TGTGCCAGCCGGGACACAATCTTAGCTAACTATGGCTACACCTTC
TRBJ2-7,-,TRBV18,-,CASSPPGRGDEQYF,TGTGCCAGCTCACCCCCTGGGCGTGGTGACGAGCAGTACTTC
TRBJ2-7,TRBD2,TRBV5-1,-,CASSLDGTSDSYEQYF,TGCGCCAGCAGCTTGGATGGGACTAGCGACTCCTACGAGCAGTACTTC
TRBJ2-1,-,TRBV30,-,CAWSAPVKGNEQFF,TGTGCCTGGAGTGCCCCTGTCAAGGGGAATGAGCAGTTCTTC
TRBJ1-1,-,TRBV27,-,CASSLGAHTEAFF,TGTGCCAGCAGTTTGGGGGCACACACTGAAGCTTTCTTT
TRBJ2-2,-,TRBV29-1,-,CSVAWTVTTGELFF,TGCAGCGTTGCCTGGACAGTTACTACCGGGGAGCTGTTTTTT
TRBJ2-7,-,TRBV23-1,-,CASSHPQGSYEQYF,TGCGCCAGCAGTCACCCGCAGGGATCCTACGAGCAGTACTTC
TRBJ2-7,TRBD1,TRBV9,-,CASSSAGQGGSYEQYF,TGTGCCAGCAGCTCGGCGGGACAGGGGGGCTCCTACGAGCAGTACTTC
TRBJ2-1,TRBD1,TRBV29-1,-,CSARQGAYEQFF,TGCAGCGCACGACAGGGGGCCTATGAGCAGTTCTTC
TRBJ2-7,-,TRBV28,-,CASSLDFRSYEQYF,TGTGCCAGCAGTTTGGACTTTCGCTCCTACGAGCAGTACTTC
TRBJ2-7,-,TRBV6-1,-,CASTSGGFYEQYF,TGTGCCAGCACCTCCGGGGGTTTCTACGAGCAGTACTTC
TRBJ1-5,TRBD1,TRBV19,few,CASSSRSGTGNQPQHF,TGTGCCAGTAGTTCCCGATCCGGGACAGGGAATCAGCCCCAGCATTTT
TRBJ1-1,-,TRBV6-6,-,CASSYGAGEAFF,TGTGCCAGCAGTTACGGGGCGGGTGAAGCTTTCTTT
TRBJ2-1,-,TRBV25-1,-,CASRDLGDEQFF,TGTGCCAGCAGAGACCTCGGGGATGAGCAGTTCTTC
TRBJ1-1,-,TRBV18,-,CASSGARGTEAFF,TGTGCCAGCTCCGGGGCTCGGGGGACTGAAGCTTTCTTT
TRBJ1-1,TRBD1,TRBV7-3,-,CASSYRRDRTMNTEAFF,TGTGCCAGCAGCTACCGACGGGACAGAACAATGAACACTGAAGCTTTCTTT
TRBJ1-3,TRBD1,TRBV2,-,CASRGQGVPGNTIYF,TGTGCCAGCAGGGGACAGGGGGTTCCTGGAAACACCATATATTTT
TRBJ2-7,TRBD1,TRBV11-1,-,CASSLDRDSYEQYF,TGTGCCAGCAGCTTAGACAGGGACAGCTACGAGCAGTACTTC
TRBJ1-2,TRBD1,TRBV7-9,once,CASSPRGGDSDYGYTF,TGTGCCAGCAGCCCCCGGGGTGGGGACAGCGACTATGGCTACACCTTC
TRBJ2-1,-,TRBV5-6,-,CASSLRAETYNEQFF,TGTGCCAGCAGCTTGAGAGCGGAAACCTACAATGAGCAGTTCTTC
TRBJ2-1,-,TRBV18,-,CASSPRAGEQFF,TGTGCCAGCTCACCGAGGGCCGGTGAGCAGTTCTTC